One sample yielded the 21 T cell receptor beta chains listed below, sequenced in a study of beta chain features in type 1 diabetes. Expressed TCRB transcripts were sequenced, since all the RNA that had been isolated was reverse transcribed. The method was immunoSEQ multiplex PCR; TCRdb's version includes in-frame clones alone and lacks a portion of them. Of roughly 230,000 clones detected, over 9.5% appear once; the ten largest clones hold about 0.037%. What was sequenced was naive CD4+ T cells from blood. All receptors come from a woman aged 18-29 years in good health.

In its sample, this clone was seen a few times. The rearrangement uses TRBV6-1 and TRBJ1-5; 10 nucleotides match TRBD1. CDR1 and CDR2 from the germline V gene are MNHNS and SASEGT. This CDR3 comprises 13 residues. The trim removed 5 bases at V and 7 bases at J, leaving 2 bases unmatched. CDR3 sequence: CASSRDRGQPQHF. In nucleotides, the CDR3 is TGTGCCAGCAGTCGGGACAGGGGCCAGCCCCAGCATTTT.

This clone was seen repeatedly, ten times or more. The CDR3 region is CASSDGTDTQYF. DNA of the CDR3: TGTGCCAGCAGTGACGGCACAGATACGCAGTATTTT. The genes are TRBV2 and TRBJ2-3; no firm D call. The CDR3 length is 12 residues. Trimming removed 3 bases from V and 1 base from J, with 2 bases in between. From germline, CDR1 is SNHLY and CDR2 FYNNEI.

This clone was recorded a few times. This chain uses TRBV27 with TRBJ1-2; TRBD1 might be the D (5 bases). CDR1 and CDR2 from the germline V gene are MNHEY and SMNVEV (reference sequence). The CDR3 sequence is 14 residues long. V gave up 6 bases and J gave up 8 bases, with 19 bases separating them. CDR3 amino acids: CASSPSGGWNGYTF. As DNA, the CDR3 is TGTGCCAGCAGCCCTTCGGGGGGATGGAACGGCTACACCTTC.

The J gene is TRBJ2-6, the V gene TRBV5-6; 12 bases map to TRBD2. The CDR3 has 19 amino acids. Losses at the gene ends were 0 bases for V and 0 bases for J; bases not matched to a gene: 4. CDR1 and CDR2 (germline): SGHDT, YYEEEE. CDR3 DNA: TGTGCCAGCAGCTTGGTCCGACTAGCGGGGGCCTCTGGGGCCAACGTCCTGACTTTC. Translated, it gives CASSLVRLAGASGANVLTF.

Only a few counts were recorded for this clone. The CDR3 DNA follows: TGTGCCAGCAGTTACTCAACGGGGAACGAGCAGTACTTC. It codes for CASSYSTGNEQYF. The chain has TRBV6-5 and TRBJ2-7, with TRBD2 as a possible D gene (5 bases). With 0 bases removed from V and 5 bases from J, the gap between germline ends came to 8 bases. The CDR3 runs to 13 residues. Germline loops: CDR1 MNHEY, CDR2 SVGAGI.

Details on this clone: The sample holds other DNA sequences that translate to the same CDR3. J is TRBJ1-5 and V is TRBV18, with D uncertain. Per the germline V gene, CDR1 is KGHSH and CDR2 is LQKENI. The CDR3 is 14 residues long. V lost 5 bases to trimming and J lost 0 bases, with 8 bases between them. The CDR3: CASSGQNSNQPQHF. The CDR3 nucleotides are TGTGCCAGCTCAGGGCAGAATAGCAATCAGCCCCAGCATTTT.

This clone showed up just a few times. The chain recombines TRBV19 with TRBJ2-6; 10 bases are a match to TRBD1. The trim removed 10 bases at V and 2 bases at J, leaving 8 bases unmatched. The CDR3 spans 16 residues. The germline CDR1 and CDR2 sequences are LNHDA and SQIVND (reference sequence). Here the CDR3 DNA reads TGTGCCACCAGGACAGGGGGTCTCCCTGGGGCCAACGTCCTGACTTTC. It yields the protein CATRTGGLPGANVLTF.

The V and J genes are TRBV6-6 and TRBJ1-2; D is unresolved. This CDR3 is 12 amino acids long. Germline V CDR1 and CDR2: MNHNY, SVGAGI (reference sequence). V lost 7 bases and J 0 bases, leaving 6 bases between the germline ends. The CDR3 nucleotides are TGTGCCAGCAAGAGCCCTAACTATGGCTACACCTTC. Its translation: CASKSPNYGYTF.

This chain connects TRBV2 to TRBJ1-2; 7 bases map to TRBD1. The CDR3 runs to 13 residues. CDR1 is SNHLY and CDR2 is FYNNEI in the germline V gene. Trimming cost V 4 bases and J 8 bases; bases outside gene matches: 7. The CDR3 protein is CASSGDSSEGYTF. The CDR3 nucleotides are TGTGCCAGCAGTGGGGACAGCAGCGAGGGCTACACCTTC.

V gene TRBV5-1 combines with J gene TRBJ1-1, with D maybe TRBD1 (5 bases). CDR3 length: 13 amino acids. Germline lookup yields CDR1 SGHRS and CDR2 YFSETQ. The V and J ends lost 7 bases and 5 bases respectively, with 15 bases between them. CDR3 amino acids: CASRLHGGTEAFF. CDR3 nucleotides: TGCGCCAGCCGCCTACATGGGGGGACTGAAGCTTTCTTT.

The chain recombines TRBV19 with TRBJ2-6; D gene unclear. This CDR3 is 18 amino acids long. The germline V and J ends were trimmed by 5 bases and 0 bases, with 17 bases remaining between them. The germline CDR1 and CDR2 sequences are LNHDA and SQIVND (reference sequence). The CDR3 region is CASSPDRRGSSGANVLTF. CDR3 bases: TGTGCCAGTAGTCCAGATCGTCGCGGCAGCTCTGGGGCCAACGTCCTGACTTTC.

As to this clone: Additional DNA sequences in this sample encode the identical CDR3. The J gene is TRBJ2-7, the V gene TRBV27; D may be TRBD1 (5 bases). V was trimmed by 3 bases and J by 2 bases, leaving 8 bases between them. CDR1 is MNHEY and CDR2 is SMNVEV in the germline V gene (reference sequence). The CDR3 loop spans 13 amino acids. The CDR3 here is CASSLRQTYEQYF. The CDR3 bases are TGTGCCAGCAGTTTGCGACAGACCTACGAGCAGTACTTC.

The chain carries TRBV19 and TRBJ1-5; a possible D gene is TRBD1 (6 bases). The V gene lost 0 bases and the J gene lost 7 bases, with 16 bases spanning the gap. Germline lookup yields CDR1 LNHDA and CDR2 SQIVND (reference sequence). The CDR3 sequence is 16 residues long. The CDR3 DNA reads TGTGCCAGTAGTATAGATCAATGGGGGCTCGGACAGCCCCAGCATTTT. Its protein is CASSIDQWGLGQPQHF.

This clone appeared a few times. The chain's CDR3 is CASSTHKRGTAYNEQFF. Written as DNA, the CDR3 is TGTGCCAGTAGTACCCATAAGCGGGGGACGGCCTACAATGAGCAGTTCTTC. The chain carries TRBV19 and TRBJ2-1; 8 nucleotides agree with TRBD2. The trim removed 4 bases at V and 2 bases at J, leaving 10 bases unmatched. The length of the CDR3 is 17 residues. Looked up from germline, CDR1 is LNHDA and CDR2 is SQIVND (reference sequence).

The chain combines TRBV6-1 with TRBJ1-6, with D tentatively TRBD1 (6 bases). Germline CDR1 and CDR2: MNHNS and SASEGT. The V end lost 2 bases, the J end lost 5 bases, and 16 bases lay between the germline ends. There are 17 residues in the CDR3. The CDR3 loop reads CASSEKSWDIDNSPLHF. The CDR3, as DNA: TGTGCCAGCAGTGAAAAGTCATGGGACATCGATAATTCACCCCTCCACTTT.

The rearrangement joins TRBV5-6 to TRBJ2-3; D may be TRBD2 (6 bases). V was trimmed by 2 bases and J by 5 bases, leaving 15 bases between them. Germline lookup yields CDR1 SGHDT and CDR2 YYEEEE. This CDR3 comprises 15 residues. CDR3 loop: CASSFRPGVVDTQYF. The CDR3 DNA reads TGTGCCAGCAGCTTTAGGCCGGGGGTGGTAGATACGCAGTATTTT.

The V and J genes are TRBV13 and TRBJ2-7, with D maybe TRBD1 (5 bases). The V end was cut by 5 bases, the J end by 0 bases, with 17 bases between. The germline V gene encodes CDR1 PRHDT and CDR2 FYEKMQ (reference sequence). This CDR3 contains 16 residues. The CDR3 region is CASSPGWGPSSYEQYF. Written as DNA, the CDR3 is TGTGCCAGCAGCCCAGGGTGGGGCCCTAGCTCCTACGAGCAGTACTTC.

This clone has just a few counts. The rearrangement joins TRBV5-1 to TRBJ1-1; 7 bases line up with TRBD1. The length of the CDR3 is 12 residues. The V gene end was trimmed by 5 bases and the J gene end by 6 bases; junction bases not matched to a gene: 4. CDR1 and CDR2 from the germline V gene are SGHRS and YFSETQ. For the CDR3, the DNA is TGCGCCAGCAGGTCCGGGACAGCTGAAGCTTTCTTT. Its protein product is CASRSGTAEAFF.

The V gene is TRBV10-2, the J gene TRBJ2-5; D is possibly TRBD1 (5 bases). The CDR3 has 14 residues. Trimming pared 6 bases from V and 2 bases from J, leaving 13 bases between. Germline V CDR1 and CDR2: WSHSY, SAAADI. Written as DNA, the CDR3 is TGCGCCAGCAGACCTCTCAGGGTTCAAGAGACCCAGTACTTC. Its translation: CASRPLRVQETQYF.

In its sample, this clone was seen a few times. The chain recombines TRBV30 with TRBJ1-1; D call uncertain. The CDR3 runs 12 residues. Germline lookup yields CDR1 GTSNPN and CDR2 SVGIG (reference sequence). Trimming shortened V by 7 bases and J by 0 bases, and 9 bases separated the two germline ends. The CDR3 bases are TGTGCCTTCAGGAATATGAACACTGAAGCTTTCTTT. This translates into CAFRNMNTEAFF.

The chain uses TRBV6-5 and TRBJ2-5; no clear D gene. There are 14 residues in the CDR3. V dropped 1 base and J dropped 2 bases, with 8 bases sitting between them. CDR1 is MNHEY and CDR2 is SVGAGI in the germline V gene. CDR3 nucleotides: TGTGCCAGCAGTTACTTCCCAGATCAAGAGACCCAGTACTTC. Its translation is CASSYFPDQETQYF.